This T cell receptor beta chain emerged from a study of shared clonotypes between healthy human individuals. Study-wide results and caveats: Relative to memory subsets, naive subsets generally showed larger estimated richness.

Details on this clone: The antigen is not known.

Clones were read by immunoSEQ multiplex PCR, and TCRdb kept only the in-frame ones, dropping some. Here the sample spans about a million clones, approximately 68% being singletons. The CDR3 totals 15 residues. Per germline, CDR1 MNHNS and CDR2 SASEGT. The V gene lost 5 bases and the J gene lost 4 bases, with 17 bases spanning the gap. This TCR was sampled from a man aged 18-30 years in good health. Sequenced sample: memory CD4+ T cells sorted from blood. Subset indicated: CD45RA-negative fraction. This chain joins TRBV6-1 and TRBJ1-1; possible D gene TRBD1, 6 bases. The CDR3 is CASSSQGAQGTEAFF. CDR3 nucleotide sequence: TGTGCCAGCAGTTCACAGGGTGCCCAGGGCACTGAAGCTTTCTTT.